The 18 T cell receptor beta chains listed next were all sequenced from one sample in a study of T cell repertoires in cytomegalovirus infection. Antigen specificity for these receptors is unknown. TCRdb passed the reads through MiXCR, listing each CDR3 protein once. The profile shows some 900,000 distinct CDR3 sequences, roughly 33% of them singletons. The source material was cultured CD8+ T cells from PBMCs, sampled from culture after CMV antigen stimulation. These receptors originate from a human donor in good health (CMV status not recorded). Some clones in this sample may be carry-over from other donors' samples.

Comment on this clonotype: The limits of the CDR3 on the DNA are not certain, so only TCRdb's listed CDR3 is given. This chain uses TRBV12-3 or TRBV12-4 with TRBJ1-1; the listed D gene, TRBD1, was not tested against the DNA. From its first to its last residue, the CDR3 has 18 amino acids. The CDR3 is CASSSSGGSGVMNTEAFF.

Concerning this clonotype itself: A much larger clone is a single base away; this may be a read error. This chain links TRBV12-3 or TRBV12-4 with TRBJ1-5; no reliable D call. The CDR3 is 13 amino acids. V lost 7 bases and J 0 bases, leaving 7 bases between the germline ends. The CDR3 protein is CASNPNSNQPQHF. The CDR3 DNA reads TGTGCCAGCAACCCGAATAGCAATCAGCCCCAGCATTTT.

The count of this clonotype is one. The CDR3 bases are TGTGCCACCAGTGATCAATCTTTAGGGACCAAAAACATTCAGTACTTC. Amino acids: CATSDQSLGTKNIQYF. The chain has TRBV24-1 and TRBJ2-4; D remains ambiguous. The germline gives CDR1 KGHDR, CDR2 SFDVKD. V was cut by 3 bases and J by 2 bases, with 13 bases left in between. CDR3 length: 16 residues.

This chain joins TRBV6-2 or TRBV6-3 and TRBJ1-1; tentative D call: TRBD1 (5 bases). CDR3 length equals 13 residues. Germline assignment: CDR1 MNHEY and CDR2 SVGEGT. V was trimmed by 2 bases and J by 7 bases, leaving 11 bases between them. The CDR3, as DNA: TGTGCCAGCAGTTACGGGGCCTTTCTTGAAGCTTTCTTT. Its translation is CASSYGAFLEAFF.

The rearrangement uses TRBV4-3 and TRBJ1-1; 7 bases agree with TRBD1. Germline V lookup: CDR1 LGHNA, CDR2 YSLEER. Germline trimming cut 0 bases from V and 8 bases from J; bases unmatched to any gene: 12. The CDR3 spans 16 residues. CDR3 sequence reads: CASSQDPLTGEGEAFF. The CDR3 DNA sequence: TGCGCCAGCAGCCAAGACCCCCTCACAGGGGAAGGGGAAGCTTTCTTT.

This clonotype was seen only a few times. The rearrangement links TRBV27 to TRBJ1-4; TRBD1 might be the D (5 bases). CDR1 is MNHEY and CDR2 is SMNVEV in the germline V gene (reference sequence). There are 14 residues in the CDR3. Trimming took off 2 bases at V and 8 bases at J, with 12 bases between the two ends. CDR3 in amino acids: CASSLRGRGEKLFF. For the CDR3, the DNA is TGTGCCAGCAGTTTAAGGGGCAGAGGAGAAAAACTGTTTTTT.

This clonotype was seen only a few times. The chain uses TRBV6-5 and TRBJ1-3; D is perhaps TRBD1 (5 bases). Germline V gene lookup returns CDR1 MNHEY and CDR2 SVGAGI. The CDR3 sequence is 16 residues long. V lost 5 bases, J lost 0 bases, and 14 bases lay in between. The CDR3 is CASSAEMTASGNTIYF. DNA for the CDR3: TGTGCCAGCAGTGCAGAAATGACAGCCTCTGGAAACACCATATATTTT.

The genes are TRBV7-2 and TRBJ2-6; no clear D. Trimming took 5 bases from V and 1 from J, leaving 21 bases between them. The CDR3 totals 19 residues. The germline V gene encodes CDR1 SGHTA and CDR2 FQGNSA. The CDR3 sequence: CASSPPAYLFQSGANVLTF. The CDR3 bases are TGTGCCAGCAGCCCCCCAGCTTACCTGTTTCAATCTGGGGCCAACGTCCTGACTTTC.

This clonotype was seen a handful of times. The chain employs TRBV5-1 and TRBJ1-1, with D unclear. The V end was cut by 4 bases, the J end by 3 bases, with 10 bases between. Germline CDR1 and CDR2: SGHRS and YFSETQ. This CDR3 comprises 13 residues. The CDR3 loop is CASSLDQDTEAFF. CDR3 sequence (DNA): TGCGCCAGCAGCCTCGATCAGGACACTGAAGCTTTCTTT.

This clonotype was picked up a small number of times. This rearrangement joins TRBV6-6 to TRBJ1-5; possible D gene TRBD1, 5 bases. Per the germline V gene, CDR1 is MNHNY and CDR2 is SVGAGI (reference sequence). This CDR3 is 15 amino acids long. V was pared by 1 base and J by 2 bases, with 9 bases between. The CDR3, as DNA: TGTGCCAGCAGTTACTACCGGGACGGCAATCAGCCCCAGCATTTT. It is translated as CASSYYRDGNQPQHF.

V usage is TRBV6-5 and J usage is TRBJ2-7; D is unclear. The CDR3 runs 15 residues. The germline V gene encodes CDR1 MNHEY and CDR2 SVGAGI. Trimming pared 0 bases from V and 1 base from J, leaving 10 bases between. The CDR3 reads CASSYSAIRSYEQYF. CDR3 bases: TGTGCCAGCAGTTACTCAGCGATCAGATCCTACGAGCAGTACTTC.

The chain uses TRBV2 and TRBJ2-5; TRBD1 matches at 10 bases. The CDR3 runs 15 residues. Germline lookup yields CDR1 SNHLY and CDR2 FYNNEI. The ends lost 5 bases at V and 4 bases at J; junction bases unmatched: 7. CDR3 in amino acids: CASSFGQGDGETQYF. In DNA, the CDR3 is TGTGCCAGCAGTTTTGGACAGGGGGATGGAGAGACCCAGTACTTC. Full variable domain (rest looked up from reference TRBV2 and TRBJ2-5): EPEVTQTPSHQVTQMGQEVILRCVPISNHLYFYWYRQILGQKVEFLVSFYNNEISEKSEIFDDQFSVERPDGSNFTLKIRSTKLEDSAMYFCASSFGQGDGETQYFGPGTRLLVL.

This clonotype was observed many times. V usage is TRBV7-8 and J usage is TRBJ1-3, with no clear D. The germline gives CDR1 SGHVS, CDR2 FQNEAQ. This CDR3 comprises 16 residues. V was clipped by 5 bases and J by 1 base, with 15 bases between them. The CDR3 DNA follows: TGTGCCAGCAGCCCCCGAATCGATAGGTCTGGAAACACCATATATTTT. Amino acids: CASSPRIDRSGNTIYF.

There are a few counts of this clonotype. The chain joins TRBV5-8 to TRBJ1-1; D might be TRBD1 (6 bases). The CDR3 consists of 18 residues. The germline V gene has CDR1 SGHTS and CDR2 YDEGEE. V lost 3 bases to trimming and J lost 3 bases, with 24 bases between them. The CDR3 DNA follows: TGTGCCAGCAGCTCCGGACTGACGGACAGCCAAGTCTACACTGAAGCTTTCTTT. Translating gives CASSSGLTDSQVYTEAFF.

This clonotype was counted at least ten times. The chain joins TRBV7-9 to TRBJ2-1; 11 nucleotides agree with TRBD2. Germline V gene lookup returns CDR1 SEHNR and CDR2 FQNEAQ (reference sequence). V was pared by 4 bases and J by 4 bases, with 3 bases of the junction left unmatched. The CDR3 contains 15 residues. CDR3 DNA sequence: TGTGCCAGCAGCTCGACTAGCGGGGAATACAATGAGCAGTTCTTC. This encodes CASSSTSGEYNEQFF.

This clonotype was seen many times. The chain couples TRBV13 to TRBJ2-5; TRBD1 or TRBD2 may be the D gene (5 bases each). The CDR3 is 15 residues long. V was shortened by 4 bases and J by 3 bases, with 15 bases between the two germline ends. Per germline, CDR1 PRHDT and CDR2 FYEKMQ (reference sequence). The CDR3 region is CASSSARDEEETQYF. The CDR3 nucleotides read TGTGCCAGCAGCTCGGCCCGGGACGAAGAAGAGACCCAGTACTTC.

The DNA of the CDR3 is TGTGCCAGCAGTTCCCTCGGTTTGCTAGGTCGCGCGTATACGCAGTATTTT. Amino acid sequence: CASSSLGLLGRAYTQYF. The rearrangement joins TRBV12-3 or TRBV12-4 to TRBJ2-3, with unresolved D. Deletions cut 4 bases from V and 7 bases from J, with 24 bases between. The CDR3 is 17 amino acids.

The chain couples TRBV6-2 or TRBV6-3 to TRBJ2-1; D may be TRBD1 or TRBD2 (5 bases each). There are 14 residues in the CDR3. CDR1 is MNHEY, CDR2 SVGEGT, per germline. With 0 bases removed from V and 9 bases from J, the gap between germline ends came to 12 bases. CDR3 protein: CASSYSQGLAEQFF. The CDR3 DNA reads TGTGCCAGCAGTTACTCCCAGGGCCTAGCTGAGCAGTTCTTC.